Presented here are 14 T cell receptor beta chains from one specimen sequenced in a study of blood T cell repertoires in COVID-19 (dated by TCRdb to 2020 to 2021). The library was obtained by the immunoSEQ multiplex PCR assay. TCRdb obtained this table from immuneACCESS and retained in-frame rearrangements with V and J assigned. These tables miss some clones; where compared with another copy, unresolved V genes account for less than half of the shortfall, and the remainder is unexplained. The sample data list roughly 240,000 clones, and approximately 80% of these were observed just once. The top ten clones comprise around 2% of the sample. The source material was peripheral blood. The receptors originated from a woman aged 80 or over with acute or convalescent COVID-19.

The chain employs TRBV5-1 and TRBJ2-7; TRBD2 aligns across 9 bases. Unmatched junction bases numbered 2, after V lost 0 bases and J lost 4 bases. The germline V gene encodes CDR1 SGHRS and CDR2 YFSETQ. The CDR3 runs 14 residues. The CDR3 DNA sequence: TGCGCCAGCAGCTTGGGACTAGCGGAGTACGAGCAGTACTTC. It yields the protein CASSLGLAEYEQYF.

The chain carries TRBV2 and TRBJ2-1, with TRBD2 as a possible D gene (6 bases). With 4 bases removed from V and 8 bases from J, the gap between germline ends came to 18 bases. The CDR3 totals 15 residues. The germline V gene has CDR1 SNHLY and CDR2 FYNNEI. CDR3 in DNA: TGTGCCAGCAGTGCGGTCGGCGGGAAAGTCGATGAGCAGTTCTTC. Protein product: CASSAVGGKVDEQFF. The full variable domain, with the rest looked up from reference TRBV2 and TRBJ2-1, is EPEVTQTPSHQVTQMGQEVILRCVPISNHLYFYWYRQILGQKVEFLVSFYNNEISEKSEIFDDQFSVERPDGSNFTLKIRSTKLEDSAMYFCASSAVGGKVDEQFFGPGTRLTVL.

V is TRBV12-5 and J is TRBJ1-2; D gene uncertain. The CDR3 runs 13 residues. With 5 bases removed from V and 0 bases from J, the gap between germline ends came to 7 bases. Germline CDR1 is LGHNT and CDR2 is FRNRAP. Here the CDR3 DNA reads TGTGCTAGTGGTACACAGACTAACTATGGCTACACCTTC. It translates to CASGTQTNYGYTF.

This sequence joins TRBV19 and TRBJ2-1; 9 bases match TRBD2. The CDR3 totals 15 residues. The junction had 8 bases not matched to a gene; V was cut back by 5 bases and J by 6 bases. Germline values: CDR1 LNHDA, CDR2 SQIVND (reference sequence). CDR3 DNA sequence: TGTGCCAGTAGTCCAGCGGGGGGAAATTTCAATGAGCAGTTCTTC. Its translation is CASSPAGGNFNEQFF.

The chain is built from TRBV27 and TRBJ1-1; possible D gene TRBD1, 6 bases. The V gene lost 6 bases and the J gene lost 6 bases, with 17 bases spanning the gap. The CDR3 is 14 amino acids. Germline loops: CDR1 MNHEY, CDR2 SMNVEV (reference sequence). The CDR3 DNA reads as TGTGCCAGCAGCCCTACGGACAGTAGGGCTGAAGCTTTCTTT. Its translation is CASSPTDSRAEAFF.

V usage is TRBV7-9 and J usage is TRBJ1-4, with a tentative D call TRBD1 (5 bases). Trimming shortened V by 1 base and J by 0 bases, and 6 bases separated the two germline ends. In germline, CDR1 is SEHNR, CDR2 FQNEAQ (reference sequence). The CDR3 spans 15 residues. The CDR3: CASSLGQTTNEKLFF. The CDR3 DNA sequence: TGTGCCAGCAGCTTAGGACAGACAACTAATGAAAAACTGTTTTTT.

This clone has more than one count but fewer than ten. The chain couples TRBV5-3 to TRBJ1-2; 10 bases line up with TRBD1. TRBV5-3 is known as an ORF, though its function is uncertain. Unmatched junction bases numbered 6, after V lost 6 bases and J lost 4 bases. CDR3 length: 14 amino acids. The CDR3 bases are TGTGCCAGAATCGACAGGGGGCATACCTATGGCTACACCTTC. Translated: CARIDRGHTYGYTF.

The chain recombines TRBV6-4 with TRBJ1-1; D may be TRBD1 (6 bases). The CDR3 is 15 residues long. Looked up from germline, CDR1 is MRHNA and CDR2 is SNTAGT. V gave up 6 bases and J gave up 0 bases, with 14 bases separating them. The CDR3 reads CASSDEQGMNTEAFF. CDR3 DNA: TGTGCCAGCAGCGATGAACAGGGAATGAACACTGAAGCTTTCTTT.

This clone was seen once. The rearrangement joins TRBV7-6 to TRBJ2-1; 8 bases are shared with TRBD2. Germline values: CDR1 SGHVS, CDR2 FNYEAQ. This CDR3 contains 16 residues. The trim removed 5 bases at V and 9 bases at J, leaving 15 bases unmatched. The CDR3 DNA follows: TGTGCCAGCAGCCCCTCATTCCCGGGGGGGCCCACTGAGCAGTTCTTC. It codes for CASSPSFPGGPTEQFF.

The genes are TRBV19 and TRBJ1-2, with TRBD1 matching over 7 bases. Trimming at V came to 3 bases and at J to 5 bases, leaving 6 bases not matched to a gene. This CDR3 spans 14 amino acids. Germline lookup yields CDR1 LNHDA and CDR2 SQIVND (reference sequence). The DNA of the CDR3 is TGTGCCAGTAGTATTCTAGGGGGCTTTTATGGCTACACCTTC. Amino acid sequence: CASSILGGFYGYTF.

The chain carries TRBV6-2 or TRBV6-3 and TRBJ2-7; a weak D match, TRBD1 (6 bases). The CDR3 runs 15 residues. The germline V gene encodes CDR1 MNHEY and CDR2 SVGEGT. V was pared by 0 bases and J by 3 bases, with 12 bases between. CDR3: CASSYSPTGFYEQYF. Written as DNA, the CDR3 is TGTGCCAGCAGTTACTCCCCCACAGGGTTCTACGAGCAGTACTTC.

Points on this clone: The identical CDR3 is also encoded by other nucleotide sequences in the sample. The chain combines TRBV3-1 (or the pseudogene TRBV3-2) with TRBJ2-7; D unresolved. Looked up from germline, CDR1 is LGHDT and CDR2 is YNNKEL (reference sequence). The CDR3 consists of 13 residues. Trimming left V 3 bases short and J 2 bases short, with 8 bases between. The CDR3 sequence: CASSQRGTYEQYF. Written as DNA, the CDR3 is TGTGCCAGCAGCCAGCGAGGAACCTACGAGCAGTACTTC.

The chain carries TRBV2 and TRBJ2-3, with TRBD2 matching over 11 bases. The CDR3 is made up of 16 amino acids. From germline, CDR1 is SNHLY and CDR2 FYNNEI. The J segment lost 2 bases and the V segment lost 6 bases, leaving 7 bases of the junction unmatched. CDR3 sequence: CASRPGLAVYTDTQYF. CDR3 nucleotides: TGTGCCAGCAGGCCGGGACTAGCGGTTTACACAGATACGCAGTATTTT. The variable domain in full, completed from reference TRBV2 and TRBJ2-3, reads EPEVTQTPSHQVTQMGQEVILRCVPISNHLYFYWYRQILGQKVEFLVSFYNNEISEKSEIFDDQFSVERPDGSNFTLKIRSTKLEDSAMYFCASRPGLAVYTDTQYFGPGTRLTVL.

The gene calls are TRBV7-3 and TRBJ2-6; 7 bases are shared with TRBD1. V trimming: 3 bases; J trimming: 2 bases; junction bases outside the gene matches: 1. This CDR3 has 15 residues. CDR1 and CDR2 (germline): SGHTA, FQGTGA. CDR3 bases: TGTGCCAGCAGCTTCCAGGGGGCTGGGGCCAACGTCCTGACTTTC. This encodes CASSFQGAGANVLTF.